Detailed here is one T cell receptor beta chain. This entry is derived from a study of blood T cell repertoires in COVID-19. Trimming took off 5 bases at V and 6 bases at J, with 17 bases between the two ends. The CDR3 is 14 residues long. Germline CDR1 LNHDA, CDR2 SQIVND (reference sequence). Sequenced by immunoSEQ multiplex PCR; TCRdb stores in-frame clones only, minus some. The data hold about 230,000 clones, with 86% observed a single time. The sample consisted of peripheral blood. This chain connects TRBV19 to TRBJ2-7; D may be TRBD2 (6 bases). The clonotype originates from a man aged 45 to 65 with COVID-19, enrolled during active disease. This CDR3 is CASSPQTRSVEQYF. In nucleotides, the CDR3 is TGTGCCAGTAGTCCCCAGACTAGGTCTGTCGAGCAGTACTTC.